Reported below is one TCR beta chain. Its specificity is not known. These data come from a study of blood T cells in healthy people across ages. Study-wide results and caveats: A conclusive naive versus antigen-experienced comparison was prevented by the unsorted PBMCs. Naive CD4+ cell counts and diversity both ran higher in long-lived than in aged donors. While age rose, TCR beta diversity per million T cells dropped in a roughly linear way.

The V gene's germline CDR1 is DFQATT and CDR2 SNEGSKA (reference sequence). This CDR3 region has 16 residues. The trim removed 0 bases at V and 8 bases at J, leaving 13 bases unmatched. Using a J-beta primer mix together with a sample-barcoded 5' primer, a second PCR was run for roughly 6 to 11 cycles. TCRdb reprocessed the 5' RACE reads with MiXCR, giving one entry per CDR3 protein. The table records about 720,000 distinct CDR3 sequences, 22% of them present only once. Material: blood. V is TRBV20-1 and J is TRBJ2-1, with 7 positions matching TRBD2. This receptor was taken from a man aged 65 to 79 in good health. The CDR3 protein is CSARDGGGPRGYEQFF. The CDR3 DNA sequence: TGCAGTGCTAGAGATGGCGGGGGTCCAAGGGGCTATGAGCAGTTCTTC.